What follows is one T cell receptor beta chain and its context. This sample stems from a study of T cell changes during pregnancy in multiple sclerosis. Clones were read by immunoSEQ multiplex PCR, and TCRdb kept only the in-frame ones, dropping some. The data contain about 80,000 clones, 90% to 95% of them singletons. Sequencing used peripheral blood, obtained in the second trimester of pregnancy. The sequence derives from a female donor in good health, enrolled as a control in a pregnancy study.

The CDR3 nucleotides are TGCGCCAGCAGCTTGGTAGGCACGGGCACTGAAGCTTTCTTT. It translates to CASSLVGTGTEAFF. The genes are TRBV5-1 and TRBJ1-1; D is undetermined. The CDR3 consists of 14 residues. Germline values: CDR1 SGHRS, CDR2 YFSETQ. The V end was cut by 0 bases, the J end by 4 bases, with 10 bases between.